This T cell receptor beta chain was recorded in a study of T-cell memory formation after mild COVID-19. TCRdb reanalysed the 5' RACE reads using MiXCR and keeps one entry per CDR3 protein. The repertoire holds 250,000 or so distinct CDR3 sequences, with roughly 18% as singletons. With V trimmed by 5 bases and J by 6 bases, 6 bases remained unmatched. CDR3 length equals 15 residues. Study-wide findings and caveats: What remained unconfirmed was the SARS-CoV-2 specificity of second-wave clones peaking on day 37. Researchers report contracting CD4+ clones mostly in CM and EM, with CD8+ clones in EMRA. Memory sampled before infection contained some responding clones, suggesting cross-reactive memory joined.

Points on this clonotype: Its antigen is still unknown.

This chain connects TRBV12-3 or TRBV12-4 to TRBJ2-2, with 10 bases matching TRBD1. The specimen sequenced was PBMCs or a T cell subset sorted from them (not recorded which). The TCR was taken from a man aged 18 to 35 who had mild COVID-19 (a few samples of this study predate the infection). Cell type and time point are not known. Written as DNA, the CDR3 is TGTGCCAGCAGTCCGACAGGGGGCATTGCCGGGGAGCTGTTTTTT. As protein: CASSPTGGIAGELFF.